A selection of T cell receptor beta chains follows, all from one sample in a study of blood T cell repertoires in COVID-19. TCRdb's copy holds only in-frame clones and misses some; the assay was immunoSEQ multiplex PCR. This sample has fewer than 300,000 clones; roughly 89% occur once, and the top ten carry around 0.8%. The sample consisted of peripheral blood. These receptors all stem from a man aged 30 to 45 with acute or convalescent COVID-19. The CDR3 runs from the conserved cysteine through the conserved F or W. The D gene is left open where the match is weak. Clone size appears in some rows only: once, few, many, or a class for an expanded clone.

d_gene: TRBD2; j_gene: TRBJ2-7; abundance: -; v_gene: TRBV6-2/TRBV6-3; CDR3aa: CASSLRGIGLAGEQYF; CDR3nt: TGTGCCAGCAGCCTGAGAGGAATCGGATTAGCGGGAGAGCAGTACTTC
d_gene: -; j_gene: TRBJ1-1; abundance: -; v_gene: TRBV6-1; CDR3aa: CASSDPGGSVTEAFF; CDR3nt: TGTGCCAGCAGTGACCCCGGGGGTAGTGTCACTGAAGCTTTCTTT
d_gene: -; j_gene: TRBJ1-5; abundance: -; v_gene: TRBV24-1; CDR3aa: CATGPQGNQPQHF; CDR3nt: TGTGCCACCGGGCCCCAGGGGAATCAGCCCCAGCATTTT
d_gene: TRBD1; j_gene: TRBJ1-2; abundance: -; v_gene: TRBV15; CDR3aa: CATTGLDRAESLGMDGYTF; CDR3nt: TGTGCCACGACAGGTCTTGACAGGGCAGAAAGTTTGGGTATGGATGGCTACACCTTC
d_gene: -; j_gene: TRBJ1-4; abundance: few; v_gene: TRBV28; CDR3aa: CASSLRGYEKLFF; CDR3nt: TGTGCCAGCAGCCTTCGGGGGTATGAAAAACTGTTTTTT
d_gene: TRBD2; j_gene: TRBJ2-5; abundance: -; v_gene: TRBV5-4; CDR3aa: CASSGGTSGGLLPKTQYF; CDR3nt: TGTGCCAGCAGCGGGGGGACTAGCGGGGGCCTTCTACCAAAGACCCAGTACTTC
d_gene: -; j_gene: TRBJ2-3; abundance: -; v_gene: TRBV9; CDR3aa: CASSPVGAGSTDTQYF; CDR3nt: TGTGCCAGCAGCCCTGTCGGTGCGGGGAGCACAGATACGCAGTATTTT
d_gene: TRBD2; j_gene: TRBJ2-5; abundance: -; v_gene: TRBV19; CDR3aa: CASSMRRGGPRETQYF; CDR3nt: TGTGCCAGTAGTATGCGGCGGGGGGGCCCCCGAGAGACCCAGTACTTC
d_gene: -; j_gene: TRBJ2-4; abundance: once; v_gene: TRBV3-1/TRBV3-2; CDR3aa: CASSLGHLAKNIQYF; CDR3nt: TGTGCCAGCAGCCTCGGACACCTAGCCAAAAACATTCAGTACTTC
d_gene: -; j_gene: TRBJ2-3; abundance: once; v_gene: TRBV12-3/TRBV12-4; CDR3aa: CASSPVADTQYF; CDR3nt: TGTGCCAGCAGTCCTGTAGCGGATACGCAGTATTTT
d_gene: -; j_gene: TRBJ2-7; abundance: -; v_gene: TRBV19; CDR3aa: CASTSTAYEQYF; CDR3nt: TGTGCCAGTACCTCGACTGCCTACGAGCAGTACTTC
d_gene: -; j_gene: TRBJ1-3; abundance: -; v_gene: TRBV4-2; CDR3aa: CASSQEGLYSGNTIYF; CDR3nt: TGTGCCAGCAGCCAAGAGGGACTTTACTCTGGAAACACCATATATTTT
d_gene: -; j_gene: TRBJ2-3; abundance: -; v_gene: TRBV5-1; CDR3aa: CASSLVPGKIDTQYF; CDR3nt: TGCGCCAGCAGCTTGGTCCCGGGAAAAATAGATACGCAGTATTTT
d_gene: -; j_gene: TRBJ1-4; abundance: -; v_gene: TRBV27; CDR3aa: CASSPGGGTEKLFF; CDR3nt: TGTGCCAGCAGCCCCGGCGGGGGGACTGAAAAACTGTTTTTT
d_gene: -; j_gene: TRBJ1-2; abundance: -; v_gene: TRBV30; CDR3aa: CAWSAGFNYGYTF; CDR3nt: TGTGCCTGGAGTGCGGGGTTTAACTATGGCTACACCTTC
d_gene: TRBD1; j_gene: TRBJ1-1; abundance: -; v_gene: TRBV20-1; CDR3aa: CSASQGAGEAFF; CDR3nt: TGCAGTGCTAGTCAGGGGGCAGGTGAAGCTTTCTTT